This T cell receptor beta chain comes out of a study of a mutant IDH1 vaccine in newly diagnosed glioma. Time point specified: week 5, during vaccination. All doses held 300 ug of mutant IDH1 20-mer peptide, with topical imiquimod. Method: immunoSEQ multiplex PCR; TCRdb's copy keeps in-frame clones and lacks some. Of 38,000 or so clones listed, 91% are singletons. V lost 6 bases to trimming and J lost 7 bases, with 18 bases between them. CDR1 and CDR2 from the germline V gene are SNHLY and FYNNEI. The CDR3 sequence is 15 residues long. Remarks on this clone: What it binds is not known.

The chain is built from TRBV2 and TRBJ1-4; D remains unclear. This TCR derives from a man aged 50 to 59 with glioma. The starting material was PBMCs, obtained from a glioma patient whose treatment included an IDH1 peptide vaccine. The CDR3 loop is CASRANSATVEKLFF. The CDR3 DNA sequence: TGTGCCAGCAGGGCGAACAGTGCCACCGTTGAAAAACTGTTTTTT.